The 9 T cell receptor beta chains presented below share a single source sample, sequenced in a study of blood T cell repertoires in COVID-19. Assay: immunoSEQ multiplex PCR; the TCRdb copy retains only in-frame clones and omits some. The table records fewer than 85,000 clones, about 68% of them present only once. Sequencing was done on a sample of peripheral blood. The receptor source for this set is a woman in her 70s with acute or convalescent COVID-19.

The chain joins TRBV27 to TRBJ2-5; 11 nucleotides line up with TRBD1. Germline assignment: CDR1 MNHEY and CDR2 SMNVEV (reference sequence). V was pared by 5 bases and J by 4 bases, with 12 bases of the junction left unmatched. The CDR3 is 17 residues long. The CDR3 nucleotides are TGTGCCAGCAGTCTCCAGGGACAGGGGGGGACTAGAGAGACCCAGTACTTC. Residues: CASSLQGQGGTRETQYF.

This chain uses TRBV3-1 (or the pseudogene TRBV3-2) with TRBJ1-4, with TRBD1 identical over 7 bases. The CDR3 covers 15 residues. The V segment lost 4 bases and the J segment 8 bases; nucleotides outside the gene matches: 10. The V gene's germline CDR1 is LGHDT and CDR2 YNNKEL (reference sequence). For the CDR3, the DNA is TGTGCCAGCAGCCGAGACACAGGGGATGCAGAAAAACTGTTTTTT. Protein: CASSRDTGDAEKLFF.

This CDR3 reads CASSVATAGRGGLVEQYF. The CDR3 DNA sequence: TGTGCCAGCAGCGTAGCTACGGCCGGGCGGGGGGGCTTGGTCGAGCAGTACTTC. This chain uses TRBV9 with TRBJ2-7; 9 bases align to TRBD2. The CDR3 sequence is 18 residues long. The V gene's germline CDR1 is SGDLS and CDR2 YYNGEE. J was trimmed by 6 bases and V by 0 bases; bases with no gene match: 16. Full variable domain (outside the CDR3, taken from reference TRBV9 and TRBJ2-7): DSGVTQTPKHLITATGQRVTLRCSPRSGDLSVYWYQQSLDQGLQFLIQYYNGEERAKGNILERFSAQQFPDLHSELNLSSLELGDSALYFCASSVATAGRGGLVEQYFGPGTRLTVT.

This clone came up many times. The rearrangement links TRBV9 to TRBJ1-2, with TRBD1 matching 8 bases. V gave up 0 bases and J gave up 6 bases; unmatched junction bases: 4. This CDR3 comprises 14 residues. Looked up from germline, CDR1 is SGDLS and CDR2 is YYNGEE. The CDR3 nucleotides read TGTGCCAGCAGCGTAGCTGCACAGGGGGATGGCTACACCTTC. Protein: CASSVAAQGDGYTF.

The rearrangement joins TRBV2 to TRBJ1-3; D remains ambiguous. Germline CDR1 and CDR2: SNHLY and FYNNEI. There are 14 residues in the CDR3. V was clipped by 4 bases and J by 4 bases, with 11 bases between them. Here the CDR3 reads CASSVRGSGNTIYF. Here the CDR3 DNA reads TGTGCCAGCAGTGTGCGAGGGTCAGGAAACACCATATATTTT. Full variable domain (missing parts from reference TRBV2 and TRBJ1-3): EPEVTQTPSHQVTQMGQEVILRCVPISNHLYFYWYRQILGQKVEFLVSFYNNEISEKSEIFDDQFSVERPDGSNFTLKIRSTKLEDSAMYFCASSVRGSGNTIYFGEGSWLTVV.

The V gene is TRBV3-1 (or the pseudogene TRBV3-2), the J gene TRBJ2-2; a weak D match, TRBD1 (6 bases). The CDR3 runs to 15 residues. With 3 bases removed from V and 5 bases from J, the gap between germline ends came to 13 bases. The germline V gene has CDR1 LGHDT and CDR2 YNNKEL (reference sequence). CDR3 amino acids: CASSHPDRFTGELFF. CDR3 coding DNA: TGTGCCAGCAGCCATCCGGACAGATTTACCGGGGAGCTGTTTTTT.

The chain links TRBV28 to TRBJ1-2; 8 nucleotides match TRBD1. V was clipped by 4 bases and J by 3 bases; unmatched bases: 7. The CDR3 sequence is 15 residues long. Germline V gives CDR1 MDHEN, CDR2 SYDVKM. The CDR3 bases are TGTGCCAGCAGTTCCCCCGGGACAGGCGACTATGGCTACACCTTC. Encoded protein: CASSSPGTGDYGYTF.

The chain joins TRBV2 to TRBJ1-1; D call uncertain. CDR1 SNHLY and CDR2 FYNNEI come from the germline V gene. V gave up 7 bases and J gave up 3 bases, with 6 bases separating them. The CDR3 length is 11 residues. Written as DNA, the CDR3 is TGTGCCAGCACCTTCTACACTGAAGCTTTCTTT. Translation gives CASTFYTEAFF.

V usage is TRBV2 and J usage is TRBJ2-1; maybe TRBD2 (6 bases). The germline V gene has CDR1 SNHLY and CDR2 FYNNEI. V was pared by 7 bases and J by 3 bases, with 16 bases between. This CDR3 spans 15 amino acids. CDR3 in amino acids: CASTQGRGLYNEQFF. CDR3 nucleotide sequence: TGTGCCAGCACCCAAGGGCGGGGCCTCTACAATGAGCAGTTCTTC.